This passage covers 16 T cell receptor beta chains from one sample sequenced in a study of T cell repertoires in cytomegalovirus infection. TCRdb fed the reads into MiXCR, producing one record per CDR3 protein. The sample contains 680,000 or so distinct CDR3 sequences, less than 40% of which appear only once. What was sequenced was PBMCs. These receptors all stem from a human donor in good health (CMV status not recorded). Some clones in this sample may be carry-over from other donors' samples.

V and J are TRBV19 and TRBJ2-6; D is unresolved. Between the trimmed V and J ends, which lost 3 bases and 0 bases, there was a span of 6 bases. Germline CDR1 and CDR2: LNHDA and SQIVND (reference sequence). The CDR3 contains 15 residues. The CDR3 bases are TGTGCCAGTAGTATGTTTGCCTCTGGGGCCAACGTCCTGACTTTC. Its protein product is CASSMFASGANVLTF.

This clonotype came up a few times. The chain recombines TRBV29-1 with TRBJ2-7; possible D gene TRBD1, 6 bases. Germline CDR1 reads SQVTM; CDR2 reads ANQGSEA. The CDR3 runs to 12 residues. Trimming cost V 4 bases and J 3 bases, with 10 bases left between them. CDR3 nucleotides: TGCAGCGTTGTCAGGGGCAACTACGAGCAGTACTTC. It encodes CSVVRGNYEQYF.

This clonotype was counted a single time. This sequence joins TRBV28 and TRBJ1-5; a possible D gene is TRBD1 (6 bases). CDR3 size: 15 residues. Between the trimmed V and J ends, which lost 0 bases and 5 bases, there was a span of 11 bases. In germline, CDR1 is MDHEN, CDR2 SYDVKM. DNA for the CDR3: TGTGCCAGCAGTTTATGGGCAGGGGTGTATCAGCCCCAGCATTTT. This gives the protein CASSLWAGVYQPQHF.

In its sample, this clonotype was seen a few times. V is TRBV7-4 and J is TRBJ2-7; 10 nucleotides line up with TRBD1. The CDR3 runs to 15 residues. The germline V gene has CDR1 SGHVT and CDR2 SQSDAQ. The ends lost 3 bases at V and 5 bases at J; junction bases unmatched: 7. CDR3: CASSFPGQGRNEQYF. In nucleotides, the CDR3 is TGTGCCAGCAGCTTCCCGGGACAGGGGCGAAACGAGCAGTACTTC.

This chain connects TRBV25-1 to TRBJ1-3, with D unresolved. V was pared by 6 bases and J by 6 bases, with 18 bases between. Germline V gene data show CDR1 as MGHDK and CDR2 as SYGVNS. The CDR3 has 15 amino acids. The CDR3 nucleotides read TGTGCCAGCAGGGACGGCGGGTCGGGTGTAAACACCATATATTTT. It is translated as CASRDGGSGVNTIYF.

J is TRBJ2-7 and V is TRBV4-3; possible D gene TRBD2, 6 bases. Germline assignment: CDR1 LGHNA and CDR2 YSLEER. Trimming left V 4 bases short and J 6 bases short, with 16 bases between. This CDR3 region has 14 residues. CDR3 DNA: TGCGCCAGCAGCCCAAGGGGCGGGGATCGCGAGCAGTACTTC. It encodes CASSPRGGDREQYF.

The chain uses TRBV15 and TRBJ2-7; 13 nucleotides match TRBD2. Germline-derived CDR1 and CDR2 are LNHNV and YYDKDF (reference sequence). V lost 4 bases, J lost 2 bases, and 14 bases stayed unmatched. The CDR3 covers 19 residues. The CDR3 loop is CATSTNELAGGQIPYEQYF. The CDR3 DNA sequence: TGTGCCACCAGCACGAATGAACTAGCGGGAGGGCAGATACCCTACGAGCAGTACTTC. The whole variable domain, remainder taken from reference TRBV15 and TRBJ2-7, is DAMVIQNPRYQVTQFGKPVTLSCSQTLNHNVMYWYQQKSSQAPKLLFHYYDKDFNNEADTPDNFQSRRPNTSFCFLDIRSPGLGDTAMYLCATSTNELAGGQIPYEQYFGPGTRLTVT.

J is TRBJ1-3 and V is TRBV30, with D unclear. CDR3 length: 15 amino acids. V lost 0 bases and J 0 bases, leaving 9 bases between the germline ends. CDR1 and CDR2 from the germline V gene are GTSNPN and SVGIG (reference sequence). This CDR3 is CAWSVMASSGNTIYF. The CDR3 DNA sequence: TGTGCCTGGAGTGTAATGGCCAGCTCTGGAAACACCATATATTTT.

The V call is TRBV11-3, the J call TRBJ2-1; 9 nucleotides align to TRBD2. This CDR3 is built from 18 residues. The germline CDR1 and CDR2 sequences are SGHNT and YENEEA. V shed 9 bases, J shed 4 bases, and the junction held 19 bases outside the gene matches. As DNA, the CDR3 is TGTGCCAGAATAGCGGGAGTCCCCCTACATCGCGTTTACAATGAGCAGTTCTTC. Encoded protein: CARIAGVPLHRVYNEQFF.

The V call is TRBV7-2, the J call TRBJ2-7, with a weak D call TRBD1 (5 bases). CDR1 and CDR2 from the germline V gene are SGHTA and FQGNSA. The length of the CDR3 is 14 residues. Trimming took off 3 bases at V and 2 bases at J, with 11 bases between the two ends. The CDR3 spells CASSFSKGTYEQYF. DNA for the CDR3: TGTGCCAGCAGCTTCTCTAAGGGGACCTACGAGCAGTACTTC.

This clonotype occurred once. This sequence joins TRBV6-5 and TRBJ1-2; D not certain. CDR3 length: 14 amino acids. Germline CDR1 is MNHEY and CDR2 is SVGAGI. V gave up 0 bases and J gave up 2 bases, with 7 bases separating them. The CDR3 sequence: CASSYSPRNYGYTF. The CDR3 nucleotides are TGTGCCAGCAGTTACTCGCCCAGAAACTATGGCTACACCTTC.

This clonotype was seen a few times. The chain links TRBV6-6 to TRBJ1-1, with 8 bases identical to TRBD1. In germline, CDR1 is MNHNY, CDR2 SVGAGI (reference sequence). J was trimmed by 3 bases and V by 4 bases; bases with no gene match: 4. The CDR3 is made up of 14 amino acids. The CDR3 nucleotides are TGTGCCAGCAGTTTCGCAGGGGGCCACACTGAAGCTTTCTTT. Its translation: CASSFAGGHTEAFF.

This clonotype was detected ten times or more. This chain joins TRBV7-2 and TRBJ2-7; 10 positions agree with TRBD2. With V trimmed by 6 bases and J by 7 bases, 9 bases remained unmatched. Per germline, CDR1 SGHTA and CDR2 FQGNSA. The length of the CDR3 is 14 residues. CDR3 residues: CASRSGLAVWEQYF. In DNA, the CDR3 is TGTGCCAGCAGATCAGGACTAGCGGTCTGGGAGCAGTACTTC.

V gene TRBV12-3 or TRBV12-4 combines with J gene TRBJ2-3; D gene ambiguous. CDR3 length equals 16 residues. Trimming removed 6 bases at V and 2 bases at J, with 18 bases between. DNA of the CDR3: TGTGCCAGCAGCTCAATTACCCTTCTCGCCACAGATACGCAGTATTTT. Its translation is CASSSITLLATDTQYF.

This clonotype was seen a few times. This chain connects TRBV14 to TRBJ1-2; D uncertain. This CDR3 comprises 12 residues. The germline gives CDR1 SGHDN, CDR2 FVKESK. Trimming removed 0 bases from V and 3 bases from J, with 2 bases in between. The CDR3 region has the DNA TGTGCCAGCAGCCAAGAGCACTATGGCTACACCTTC. This translates into CASSQEHYGYTF.

The chain recombines TRBV19 with TRBJ1-4, with unresolved D. Germline V gene lookup returns CDR1 LNHDA and CDR2 SQIVND (reference sequence). Trimming stripped 5 bases from V and 2 bases from J, with 12 bases between. The CDR3 totals 15 residues. CDR3 loop: CASSPMWATNEKLFF. CDR3 DNA: TGTGCCAGTAGTCCCATGTGGGCGACTAATGAAAAACTGTTTTTT.